Below, 32 T cell receptor beta chains from the same sample are listed, as sequenced in a study of molecular identifiers for immune sequencing clone quantification. TCRdb reanalysed the PCR reads using MiXCR and keeps one entry per CDR3 protein. The sample records approximately 670,000 distinct CDR3 sequences, just under 20% being singletons. Source material: naive CD8+ T cells from blood, with Jurkat cell RNA spiked in. Sample subset: FACS-sorted CD8+CD4-CCR7+CD45RA+ naive T cells. The source is a human donor in good health. Some libraries in this study had Jurkat cell RNA spiked in.

This clonotype was observed many times. The V and J genes are TRBV14 and TRBJ2-2; no firm D call. Between the trimmed V and J ends, which lost 0 bases and 6 bases, there was a span of 8 bases. CDR1 SGHDN and CDR2 FVKESK come from the germline V gene. This CDR3 has 14 amino acids. The CDR3 loop is CASSQEVRSGELFF. CDR3 coding DNA: TGTGCCAGCAGCCAAGAAGTGCGTTCCGGGGAGCTGTTTTTT.

The gene calls are TRBV6-2 or TRBV6-3 and TRBJ2-7; a weak D match, TRBD2 (5 bases). CDR3 length equals 14 residues. Per the germline V gene, CDR1 is MNHEY and CDR2 is SVGEGT. Trimming removed 4 bases at V and 3 bases at J, with 13 bases between. Here the CDR3 DNA reads TGTGCCAGCAGTTTAGGACTGATCCTCTACGAGCAGTACTTC. Translation gives CASSLGLILYEQYF.

This clonotype was observed at least ten times. The chain couples TRBV4-3 to TRBJ2-1, with 10 bases matching TRBD2. This CDR3 is 19 amino acids long. V shed 0 bases, J shed 3 bases, and the junction held 11 bases outside the gene matches. CDR1 LGHNA and CDR2 YSLEER come from the germline V gene. CDR3 residues: CASSQDPPWTSGDYNEQFF. CDR3 bases: TGCGCCAGCAGCCAAGACCCCCCCTGGACTAGCGGAGACTACAATGAGCAGTTCTTC.

In the case of this clonotype: Just one base apart from a much larger clone, this may be a read error. The V gene is TRBV28, the J gene TRBJ1-1; maybe TRBD1 (5 bases). Germline V gene sequence: CDR1 MDHEN, CDR2 SYDVKM. The CDR3 totals 14 residues. CDR3 coding DNA: TGTGCCAGCACCCTGACAGCAACGAACACTGGAGCTTTCTTT. It yields the protein CASTLTATNTGAFF.

This clonotype was seen only a few times. At one boundary the junction diverges from the germline segment, which might be a read error. J is TRBJ2-7 and V is TRBV7-2; 10 bases map to TRBD2. The CDR3 has 14 amino acids. The germline gives CDR1 SGHTA, CDR2 FQGNSA. The CDR3 region is CAGSLAGGLYEQYF. The CDR3 bases are TGTGCCGGCAGCTTAGCGGGGGGTTTATACGAGCAGTACTTC.

At least ten counts were recorded for this clonotype. The V and J genes are TRBV29-1 and TRBJ2-3, with 10 bases matching TRBD2. The CDR3 is made up of 17 amino acids. With 4 bases clipped from V and 6 bases from J, the junction kept 16 bases outside the gene matches. Germline-derived CDR1 and CDR2 are SQVTM and ANQGSEA. This CDR3 is CSVVTSGVVVILDTQYF. The CDR3 DNA reads as TGCAGCGTTGTCACTAGCGGGGTCGTAGTAATACTGGATACGCAGTATTTT.

In this sample, this clonotype turned up a few times. V gene TRBV6-5 combines with J gene TRBJ2-7; possible D gene TRBD1, 6 bases. V lost 5 bases, J lost 1 base, and 15 bases lay in between. Germline V gene sequence: CDR1 MNHEY, CDR2 SVGAGI. The CDR3 is 15 residues long. CDR3 region: CASSMDRSSSYEQYF. The CDR3 nucleotides read TGTGCCAGCAGTATGGACAGATCAAGTTCCTACGAGCAGTACTTC.

This clonotype was observed at least ten times. The rearrangement joins TRBV4-3 to TRBJ2-7; the D is unclear. CDR1 and CDR2 (germline): LGHNA, YSLEER. The CDR3 loop spans 15 amino acids. The ends were cut back, 0 bases at V and 1 base at J, with 10 bases in the middle. The CDR3 sequence is CASSQDEGDSYEQYF. Written as DNA, the CDR3 is TGCGCCAGCAGCCAAGATGAAGGTGATTCCTACGAGCAGTACTTC.

A few counts support this clonotype. A read error likely explains this, since a far larger clone differs by one base. The genes are TRBV28 and TRBJ1-1; tentatively, D is TRBD1 (5 bases). There are 14 residues in the CDR3. V was pared by 2 bases and J by 3 bases, with 10 bases between. Germline loops: CDR1 MDHEN, CDR2 SYDVKM. CDR3 DNA sequence: TGTGCCAGCAGTTTAGGACAAACGGACACTGAAGCTTTCTTT. Its translation is CASSLGQTDTEAFF.

The CDR3 is CASSFRGDSYNEQFF. CDR3 DNA sequence: TGTGCCAGCAGTTTCAGGGGCGACTCCTACAATGAGCAGTTCTTC. V gene TRBV28 combines with J gene TRBJ2-1; TRBD1 is a possible D gene (6 bases). Per germline, CDR1 MDHEN and CDR2 SYDVKM. The CDR3 runs 15 residues. Trimming took 3 bases from V and 0 from J, leaving 9 bases between them. Drawing the rest from reference TRBV28 and TRBJ2-1, the complete variable domain is DVKVTQSSRYLVKRTGEKVFLECVQDMDHENMFWYRQDPGLGLRLIYFSYDVKMKEKGDIPEGYSVSREKKERFSLILESASTNQTSMYLCASSFRGDSYNEQFFGPGTRLTVL.

The chain uses TRBV10-2 and TRBJ2-7; 7 bases map to TRBD1. Trimming cost V 4 bases and J 3 bases; bases outside gene matches: 3. The CDR3 has 13 amino acids. Germline V lookup: CDR1 WSHSY, CDR2 SAAADI. The CDR3 is CASSVTGVYEQYF. The CDR3 nucleotides are TGCGCCAGCAGTGTTACAGGGGTCTACGAGCAGTACTTC.

As regards this clonotype: This may arise from a read error, as a much more abundant clone is one base away. The chain uses TRBV2 and TRBJ2-7, with 9 bases that match TRBD1. This CDR3 has 12 amino acids. Germline V gives CDR1 SNHLY, CDR2 FYNNEI. The J segment lost 4 bases and the V segment lost 8 bases, leaving 3 bases of the junction unmatched. The CDR3 DNA follows: TGTGCCAGCGGGGGGACAGGGTACGAGCAGTACTTC. Its translation: CASGGTGYEQYF.

This clonotype has at least ten counts. The chain is built from TRBV2 and TRBJ1-3, with D uncertain. The CDR3 is 13 residues long. Germline lookup yields CDR1 SNHLY and CDR2 FYNNEI. Trimming stripped 7 bases from V and 1 base from J, with 8 bases between. The CDR3 region is CASKWESGNTIYF. CDR3 in DNA: TGTGCCAGCAAATGGGAATCTGGAAACACCATATATTTT.

This clonotype was counted many times. The rearrangement uses TRBV30 and TRBJ2-2; TRBD1 matches at 8 bases. Losses at the gene ends were 7 bases for V and 4 bases for J; bases not matched to a gene: 5. This CDR3 is 13 amino acids long. Germline V lookup: CDR1 GTSNPN, CDR2 SVGIG (reference sequence). The CDR3 DNA follows: TGTGCCTCCAGACAGGGGAGCACCGGGGAGCTGTTTTTT. Residues: CASRQGSTGELFF.

This clonotype has a count of ten or more. Here the CDR3 DNA reads TGTGCCAGCAGTTCTATCCGGGACTCGATTTACGAGCAGTACTTC. Protein product: CASSSIRDSIYEQYF. This chain uses TRBV6-2 or TRBV6-3 with TRBJ2-7; weak D call: TRBD2 (6 bases). CDR1 and CDR2 (germline): MNHEY, SVGEGT. V was clipped by 4 bases and J by 4 bases, with 17 bases between them. The CDR3 runs 15 residues.

Many counts were recorded for this clonotype. V is TRBV5-1 and J is TRBJ2-7; 8 bases fit TRBD2. The CDR3 has 14 residues. J lost 3 bases, V lost 3 bases, and 5 bases had no gene match. CDR1 and CDR2 from the germline V gene are SGHRS and YFSETQ. The CDR3 coding sequence is TGCGCCAGCAGCTCGGGGGGGACGGACTACGAGCAGTACTTC. Its protein product is CASSSGGTDYEQYF.

In this sample, this clonotype turned up a few times. This chain links TRBV27 with TRBJ2-3; 15 bases are a match to TRBD2. The V and J ends lost 4 bases and 5 bases, in that order; junction bases with no gene match: 19. The CDR3 length is 21 residues. Germline assignment: CDR1 MNHEY and CDR2 SMNVEV (reference sequence). The CDR3 loop reads CASSSHETGLAGGQFRDTQYF. DNA of the CDR3: TGTGCCAGCAGTTCGCACGAAACCGGACTAGCGGGAGGGCAGTTCCGAGATACGCAGTATTTT.

A remark on this clonotype: A clone one base away is much larger, so this may be a read error. The genes are TRBV20-1 and TRBJ2-7; TRBD1 matches at 8 bases. The CDR3 is made up of 14 amino acids. V dropped 4 bases and J dropped 8; count of bases not matched to a gene: 13. The germline V gene has CDR1 DFQATT and CDR2 SNEGSKA (reference sequence). For the CDR3, the DNA is TGCAGTGCTATCCCAGGACAGGGAACTTACAAGCAGTACTTC. It is translated as CSAIPGQGTYKQYF.

On this clonotype: A much more abundant neighbour one base away suggests this may be a read error. This chain uses TRBV9 with TRBJ2-3; 9 positions agree with TRBD2. CDR1 is SGDLS, CDR2 YYNGEE, per germline. This CDR3 has 15 residues. The CDR3 reads CASSARLAVTDTRYF. The CDR3 region has the DNA TGTGCCAGCAGCGCCAGACTAGCGGTTACAGATACGCGGTATTTT.

CDR3 nucleotide sequence: TGTGCCTGGAGTGTACTGAGTGTGGGCGGCTACACCTTC. It yields the protein CAWSVLSVGGYTF. The J gene is TRBJ1-2, the V gene TRBV30; no clear D gene. The germline V and J ends were trimmed by 0 bases and 8 bases, with 13 bases remaining between them. Germline-derived CDR1 and CDR2 are GTSNPN and SVGIG (reference sequence). The CDR3 contains 13 residues.

This clonotype was recorded at least ten times. The chain couples TRBV7-9 to TRBJ2-4; 15 positions agree with TRBD2. CDR1 is SEHNR and CDR2 is FQNEAQ in the germline V gene (reference sequence). The trim removed 5 bases at V and 3 bases at J, leaving 5 bases unmatched. The CDR3 contains 17 residues. CDR3 region: CASSPGTSGGHKNIQYF. DNA for the CDR3: TGTGCCAGCAGCCCCGGGACTAGCGGGGGGCACAAAAACATTCAGTACTTC.

This clonotype was counted many times. This chain links TRBV7-9 with TRBJ2-7; D gene uncertain. This CDR3 is 11 amino acids long. Per the germline V gene, CDR1 is SEHNR and CDR2 is FQNEAQ (reference sequence). V was shortened by 6 bases and J by 7 bases, with 10 bases between the two germline ends. The chain's CDR3 is CASSHGIEQYF. In nucleotides, the CDR3 is TGTGCCAGCAGTCATGGCATTGAGCAGTACTTC. The complete variable domain, with remaining parts taken from reference TRBV7-9 and TRBJ2-7, reads DTGVSQNPRHKITKRGQNVTFRCDPISEHNRLYWYRQTLGQGPEFLTYFQNEAQLEKSRLLSDRFSAERPKGSFSTLEIQRTEQGDSAMYLCASSHGIEQYFGPGTRLTVT.

This clonotype was seen a handful of times. A much larger clone lies a single base off, so this may be a read error. This CDR3 fails to terminate in the conserved phenylalanine or tryptophan, so it likely reflects a read error. The chain links TRBV7-2 to TRBJ2-2, with D unresolved. V was cut by 1 base and J by 9 bases, with 6 bases left in between. The CDR3 has 12 amino acids. Germline assignment: CDR1 SGHTA and CDR2 FQGNSA. The CDR3: CASSLERRELFY. In DNA form, the CDR3 reads TGTGCCAGCAGCTTAGAGCGCCGGGAGCTGTTTTAT.

The V gene is TRBV21-1, the J gene TRBJ1-3; the table assigns TRBD1, which was not confirmed against the DNA. TRBV21-1 is termed a pseudogene. The length of the CDR3 is 19 residues. In DNA form, the CDR3 reads TGTGCCAGCAGCGAAAGCTGTGAGCGGACACCCAGCTCTGGAAACACCATATATTTT. The encoded protein is CASSESCERTPSSGNTIYF.

This clonotype was counted many times. The chain is built from TRBV11-2 and TRBJ2-5, with no clear D. This CDR3 contains 14 residues. V lost 5 bases to trimming and J lost 3 bases, with 13 bases between them. Germline-derived CDR1 and CDR2 are SGHAT and FQNNGV. DNA of the CDR3: TGTGCCAGCAGCCAAGCCCTCGGCGAAGAGACCCAGTACTTC. Its translation: CASSQALGEETQYF.

This clonotype was seen many times. This chain links TRBV24-1 with TRBJ2-3; TRBD2 agrees at 8 bases. J gave up 1 base and V 9 bases, and 11 bases lay outside the gene matches. This CDR3 comprises 16 residues. Germline CDR1 is KGHDR and CDR2 is SFDVKD. The CDR3 region has the DNA TGTGCCACCCCTAAGCGGCGGGGGGTCGGCACAGATACGCAGTATTTT. Its protein is CATPKRRGVGTDTQYF.

Ten or more counts support this clonotype. The chain is built from TRBV4-3 and TRBJ1-1, with D unresolved. Trimming stripped 0 bases from V and 5 bases from J, with 13 bases between. The germline CDR1 and CDR2 sequences are LGHNA and YSLEER. The CDR3 loop spans 15 amino acids. CDR3 sequence: CASSQEGTARTEAFF. The CDR3, as DNA: TGCGCCAGCAGCCAAGAGGGCACAGCAAGGACTGAAGCTTTCTTT.

With regard to this clonotype: This may be a read error, as it is one base from a much larger clone. This sequence joins TRBV7-9 and TRBJ1-1; the match to TRBD1 covers 10 bases. The germline V gene encodes CDR1 SEHNR and CDR2 FQNEAQ (reference sequence). The CDR3 is made up of 16 amino acids. The trim removed 1 base at V and 7 bases at J, leaving 9 bases unmatched. The CDR3 coding sequence is TGTGCCAGCAGCTTAGGAAGGGGACAGGGGTTCGGTGAAGCTTTCTTT. It is translated as CASSLGRGQGFGEAFF.

This clonotype was picked up a small number of times. The chain recombines TRBV6-2 or TRBV6-3 with TRBJ1-2; D uncertain. V was cut by 7 bases and J by 3 bases, with 21 bases left in between. The CDR3 is 16 residues long. From germline, CDR1 is MNHEY and CDR2 SVGEGT. The CDR3 region has the DNA TGTGCCAGCACCTCCCCCGGCGGGGAATTCGACTATGGCTACACCTTC. Amino acids: CASTSPGGEFDYGYTF.

The chain uses TRBV9 and TRBJ1-1; D is ambiguous. This CDR3 comprises 13 residues. The germline V gene has CDR1 SGDLS and CDR2 YYNGEE. Trimming took 1 base from V and 5 from J, leaving 9 bases between them. CDR3 DNA: TGTGCCAGCAGCGTATGGTCTTATACTGAAGCTTTCTTT. Residues: CASSVWSYTEAFF.

Details on this clonotype: Being one base from a much bigger clone, this may be a read error. The CDR3 DNA reads as TGTGCCAGTAGTATAAGAGGGGACAGGGGACGTCAGCCCCGGCATTTT. It yields the protein CASSIRGDRGRQPRHF. This chain uses TRBV19 with TRBJ1-5; 10 bases are shared with TRBD1. The CDR3 runs 16 residues. Germline V gene data show CDR1 as LNHDA and CDR2 as SQIVND (reference sequence).

The V and J genes are TRBV5-4 and TRBJ2-7; 15 bases fit TRBD2. V trimming: 4 bases; J trimming: 0 bases; junction bases outside the gene matches: 5. Germline assignment: CDR1 SGHNT and CDR2 YYREEE (reference sequence). There are 17 residues in the CDR3. In nucleotides, the CDR3 is TGTGCCAGCAGCCCCGGGACTAGCGGGGGGAGCTCCTACGAGCAGTACTTC. Its translation is CASSPGTSGGSSYEQYF. Looking up the rest from reference TRBV5-4 and TRBJ2-7 gives the full variable domain: ETGVTQSPTHLIKTRGQQVTLRCSSQSGHNTVSWYQQALGQGPQFIFQYYREEENGRGNFPPRFSGLQFPNYSSELNVNALELDDSALYLCASSPGTSGGSSYEQYFGPGTRLTVT.